The present T cell receptor (beta chain) was sequenced within a study of blood T cell repertoires in COVID-19. Source study methods: The assay estimated nucleated cells by amplifying reference gene primers. Profiled with immunoSEQ multiplex PCR; TCRdb holds only in-frame clones, not every one. V and J calls and clone size are those listed in that table; D and trimming were worked out from the DNA. The sample gives 450,000 to 500,000 clones, roughly 90% of which show up once; 0.7% is in the top ten. Germline assignment: CDR1 MGHRA and CDR2 YSYEKL. CDR3 length: 13 amino acids. Trimming shortened V by 2 bases and J by 1 base, and 5 bases separated the two germline ends.

The V call is TRBV4-1, the J call TRBJ1-1; no definite D call. This TCR was recovered from a woman younger than 35 who had recovered from COVID-19. Sequenced material: PBMCs or T cells enriched from blood (not recorded which). The CDR3 nucleotides are TGCGCCAGCAGCCAAAGAGAGAACACTGAAGCTTTCTTT. It codes for CASSQRENTEAFF.